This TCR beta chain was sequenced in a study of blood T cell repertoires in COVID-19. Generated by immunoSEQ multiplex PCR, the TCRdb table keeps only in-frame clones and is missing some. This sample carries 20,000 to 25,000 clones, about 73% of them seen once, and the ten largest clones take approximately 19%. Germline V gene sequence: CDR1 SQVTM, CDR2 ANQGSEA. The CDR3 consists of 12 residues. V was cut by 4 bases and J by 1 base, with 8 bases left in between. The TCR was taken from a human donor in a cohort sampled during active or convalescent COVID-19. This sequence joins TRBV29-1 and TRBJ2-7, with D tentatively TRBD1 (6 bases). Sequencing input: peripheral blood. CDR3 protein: CSVGQVSYEQYF. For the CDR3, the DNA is TGCAGCGTTGGACAGGTTTCCTACGAGCAGTACTTC.